Each of the 8 T cell receptor beta chains below was sequenced from the same sample in a study of T cells after yellow fever vaccination. TCRdb analysed the 5' RACE reads with MiXCR anew, one entry per CDR3 protein. The repertoire holds 250,000 to 350,000 distinct CDR3 sequences, with about 6.9% as singletons. The source was PBMCs, collected 45 days after the first yellow fever vaccination. These receptors originate from a man younger than 35 who received the YFV17D yellow fever vaccine.

J is TRBJ2-3 and V is TRBV12-3 or TRBV12-4, with 8 bases matching TRBD2. V lost 5 bases and J lost 0; bases outside the gene matches: 4. CDR3 size: 15 residues. The chain's CDR3 is CASSRLASSTDTQYF. The CDR3 coding sequence is TGTGCCAGCAGTCGACTAGCGAGCAGCACAGATACGCAGTATTTT.

The V and J genes are TRBV2 and TRBJ2-5; 8 nucleotides align to TRBD1. The CDR3 has 16 residues. Germline lookup yields CDR1 SNHLY and CDR2 FYNNEI. V lost 4 bases, J lost 2 bases, and 9 bases stayed unmatched. The CDR3: CASSVFGQGNQETQYF. For the CDR3, the DNA is TGTGCCAGCAGTGTGTTTGGACAGGGAAATCAAGAGACCCAGTACTTC. The variable domain in full, completed from reference TRBV2 and TRBJ2-5, reads EPEVTQTPSHQVTQMGQEVILRCVPISNHLYFYWYRQILGQKVEFLVSFYNNEISEKSEIFDDQFSVERPDGSNFTLKIRSTKLEDSAMYFCASSVFGQGNQETQYFGPGTRLLVL.

This clonotype was counted only a few times. The rearrangement links TRBV4-3 to TRBJ1-1; weak D call: TRBD1 (5 bases). The ends were cut back, 4 bases at V and 5 bases at J, with 14 bases in the middle. Germline values: CDR1 LGHNA, CDR2 YSLEER. CDR3 length: 14 residues. The CDR3 region has the DNA TGCGCCAGCAGCCGATTCAGGGAAGGGACTGAAGCTTTCTTT. Translating gives CASSRFREGTEAFF.

This clonotype was counted ten times or more. The rearrangement links TRBV6-2 or TRBV6-3 to TRBJ2-1; D is perhaps TRBD2 (6 bases). Germline assignment: CDR1 MNHEY and CDR2 SVGEGT. V was trimmed by 2 bases and J by 0 bases, leaving 14 bases between them. CDR3 length: 17 amino acids. CDR3: CASSYGGGPSSYNEQFF. CDR3 DNA sequence: TGTGCCAGCAGTTACGGTGGAGGGCCCAGCTCCTACAATGAGCAGTTCTTC.

At least ten counts were recorded for this clonotype. The chain is built from TRBV20-1 and TRBJ2-5; TRBD2 matches 13 bases. From germline, CDR1 is DFQATT and CDR2 SNEGSKA (reference sequence). The CDR3 contains 15 residues. CDR3 residues: CSAAGLAGPQETQYF. In nucleotides, the CDR3 is TGCAGCGCCGCGGGACTAGCGGGGCCTCAAGAGACCCAGTACTTC.

In its sample, this clonotype was seen many times. This chain links TRBV6-1 with TRBJ1-5; possible D gene TRBD1, 6 bases. V was clipped by 0 bases and J by 6 bases, with 15 bases between them. Germline-derived CDR1 and CDR2 are MNHNS and SASEGT. This CDR3 is built from 16 residues. DNA for the CDR3: TGTGCCAGCAGTGAAGCGAGGCAGGGGTTTGGTCAGCCCCAGCATTTT. The encoded protein is CASSEARQGFGQPQHF.

At least ten counts were recorded for this clonotype. This sequence joins TRBV10-3 and TRBJ2-1, with D unresolved. The ends were cut back, 10 bases at V and 4 bases at J, with 17 bases in the middle. The germline CDR1 and CDR2 sequences are ENHRY and SYGVKD. This CDR3 is built from 14 residues. CDR3: CATVYSSIYNEQFF. The CDR3 DNA is TGTGCCACCGTCTATTCGTCCATTTACAATGAGCAGTTCTTC.

This clonotype was seen ten or more times. V gene TRBV12-3 or TRBV12-4 combines with J gene TRBJ2-7; D gene unclear. Trimming left V 3 bases short and J 1 base short, with 7 bases between. The CDR3 is made up of 13 amino acids. CDR3 amino acids: CASSFDGSYEQYV. The CDR3 coding sequence is TGTGCCAGCAGTTTCGACGGTTCCTACGAGCAGTACGTC.